The 27 T cell receptor beta chains below were found in one sample sequenced in a study of CD4 and CD8 cells across lung adenocarcinoma regions. TCRdb used MiXCR to reprocess the PCR reads, holding one entry per CDR3 protein. The sample records 25,000 to 30,000 distinct CDR3 sequences, about 50% being singletons. What was sequenced was CD8+ T cells from the center of a lung tumor. The receptors were gathered from a male donor with lung adenocarcinoma. The CD4 and CD8 labels of this study may be unreliable.

This clonotype was observed once. This chain joins TRBV10-1 and TRBJ2-1, with 7 bases lining up with TRBD1. CDR3 size: 13 residues. The V and J ends lost 4 bases and 7 bases, in that order; junction bases with no gene match: 4. The germline CDR1 and CDR2 sequences are WNHNN and SYGVQD (reference sequence). CDR3 sequence: CASSAGQRNEQFF. DNA for the CDR3: TGCGCCAGCAGTGCGGGACAGAGGAATGAGCAGTTCTTC.

The genes are TRBV10-3 and TRBJ2-3; tentatively, D is TRBD1 or TRBD2 (7 bases each). The V gene's germline CDR1 is ENHRY and CDR2 SYGVKD. The CDR3 consists of 15 residues. In nucleotides, the CDR3 is TGTGGCGGGGGTCAAGGGGGCCGGGGTGAAGATACGCAGTATTTT. Translation gives CGGGQGGRGEDTQYF.

This clonotype was seen many times. Possible read error: a much larger clone is one base away. This chain joins TRBV7-6 and TRBJ2-1; 7 bases align to TRBD1. The CDR3 loop spans 13 amino acids. Per the germline V gene, CDR1 is SGHVS and CDR2 is FNYEAQ. J gave up 13 bases and V 4 bases, and 10 bases lay outside the gene matches. The CDR3 here is CASSSGQLETQFF. The CDR3 DNA reads as TGTGCCAGCAGCTCGGGACAGTTAGAGACCCAGTTCTTC.

V is TRBV6-1 and J is TRBJ2-1, with D perhaps matching TRBD2 (5 bases). V lost 5 bases to trimming and J lost 3 bases, with 11 bases between them. Germline V gives CDR1 MNHNS, CDR2 SASEGT. This CDR3 is built from 14 residues. The CDR3 spells CASSPDSSYNEQFF. CDR3 DNA sequence: TGTGCCAGCAGTCCGGACTCTAGCTACAATGAGCAGTTCTTC.

As to this clonotype: The junction differs from germline at one of its ends, possibly a read error. The chain recombines TRBV6-1 with TRBJ2-4; D possibly corresponds to TRBD2 (6 bases). Germline V gene sequence: CDR1 MNHNS, CDR2 SASEGT. The CDR3 contains 15 residues. The CDR3 nucleotides are TGTGGCAGCGGCACGGGGACGGGGGTCACAGATACGCAGTACTTC. It yields the protein CGSGTGTGVTDTQYF.

The chain couples TRBV10-3 to TRBJ2-5; D assignment may be TRBD1 or TRBD2 (6 bases each). Germline V gene lookup returns CDR1 ENHRY and CDR2 SYGVKD. The CDR3 contains 14 residues. CDR3 loop: CAGIGGSGQETQYF. Here the CDR3 DNA reads TGTGCGGGGATCGGGGGCAGTGGCCAAGAGACCCAGTACTTC.

This clonotype was observed a handful of times. The V and J genes are TRBV6-1 and TRBJ2-3; D might be TRBD1 or TRBD2, each matching 5 bases. The germline V gene encodes CDR1 MNHNS and CDR2 SASEGT. V was trimmed by 5 bases and J by 1 base, leaving 16 bases between them. This CDR3 has 16 residues. The CDR3: CASSPLSTGRTDTQYF. The CDR3 region has the DNA TGTGCCAGCAGTCCGCTTTCGACGGGGCGCACAGATACGCAGTATTTT.

This clonotype was detected ten times or more. In nucleotides, the CDR3 is TGTGCCAGCAGCCAAGTGGGCGGGAGGTGGGACATTCAGTACTTC. Amino acid sequence: CASSQVGGRWDIQYF. The chain combines TRBV4-2 with TRBJ2-4, with TRBD2 matching over 8 bases. CDR3 size: 15 residues. V shed 1 base and J 8 bases; nucleotides not matched to a gene: 7. Germline V CDR1 and CDR2: LGHNA, YNFKEQ.

This clonotype came up a few times. CDR3 in amino acids: CASRGLSAENTQYF. In DNA form, the CDR3 reads TGTGCCAGCAGGGGCCTCTCAGCCGAAAATACGCAGTACTTC. The chain is built from TRBV6-1 and TRBJ2-3; D not resolved. The DNA end favors TRBJ2-7, so the J call may be wrong. Germline CDR1 is MNHNS and CDR2 is SASEGT. The length of the CDR3 is 14 residues.

The table lists this clonotype with a count of one. Germline is not matched at one junction end, which may reflect a read error. The CDR3 nucleotides are TGCGCCAGCAGTGCGGGTCCGGGACTCCGTGGCCAAGATACGCAGTACTTT. It specifies CASSAGPGLRGQDTQYF. The V call is TRBV10-2, the J call TRBJ2-3; TRBD2 might be the D (6 bases). The germline V gene has CDR1 WSHSY and CDR2 SAAADI. The length of the CDR3 is 17 residues.

The chain carries TRBV7-6 and TRBJ2-5; D might be TRBD1 (7 bases). The CDR3 totals 13 residues. Deletions cut 1 base from V and 8 bases from J, with 11 bases between. The V gene's germline CDR1 is SGHVS and CDR2 FNYEAQ. The CDR3 spells CASSLEQGGTQYF. In DNA form, the CDR3 reads TGTGCCAGCAGCTTAGAGCAGGGGGGTACCCAGTACTTC.

With respect to this clonotype: The germline gene is not matched at one end of the junction; a read error may be the cause. The CDR3 DNA reads TGTGCCAGCAGCGTATTGGGGCCGCGTGCCAAAAATATTCAGTACTTC. This encodes CASSVLGPRAKNIQYF. V usage is TRBV7-2 and J usage is TRBJ2-4; D might be TRBD1 (5 bases). CDR1 and CDR2 (germline): SGHTA, FQGNSA. This CDR3 is 16 amino acids long.

Ten or more counts support this clonotype. V gene TRBV9 combines with J gene TRBJ2-5; 10 positions match TRBD2. The last part of the DNA fits TRBJ2-7 better; the J call may be wrong. Germline assignment: CDR1 SGDLS and CDR2 YYNGEE. There are 14 residues in the CDR3. The CDR3 region is CASSPGLANYEQYF. The CDR3 bases are TGTGCCAGCAGCCCGGGACTAGCGAATTACGAGCAGTACTTC.

This clonotype is medium-sized within its sample. The V call is TRBV10-2, the J call TRBJ2-1; 10 bases line up with TRBD2. CDR1 and CDR2 (germline): WSHSY, SAAADI. J lost 0 bases, V lost 3 bases, and 5 bases had no gene match. The CDR3 has 17 amino acids. CDR3 protein: CASSETSSGSSYNEQFF. The CDR3 DNA reads TGCGCCAGCAGTGAAACGTCTAGCGGGAGCTCCTACAATGAGCAGTTCTTC.

In regard to this clonotype: A junction end diverges from the germline sequence, so it may reflect a read error. This CDR3 is CAGSGCGGTETQYF. CDR3 bases: TGTGCGGGCAGTGGCTGCGGGGGCACAGAGACGCAGTATTTT. The rearrangement uses TRBV6-1 and TRBJ2-3; weak D call: TRBD2 (7 bases). CDR1 is MNHNS and CDR2 is SASEGT in the germline V gene. The length of the CDR3 is 14 residues.

There are a few counts of this clonotype. The chain has TRBV6-5 and TRBJ2-7; D unresolved. This CDR3 region has 12 residues. The germline V gene encodes CDR1 MNHEY and CDR2 SVGAGI. V was pared by 2 bases and J by 2 bases, with 4 bases between. CDR3 DNA: TGTGCCAGCAGTTACAGCCCCTACGAGCAGTACTTC. Amino acids: CASSYSPYEQYF.

Turning to this clonotype: Compared with germline, one end of the junction differs, possibly owing to a read error. J is TRBJ2-2 and V is TRBV6-5; a weak D match, TRBD2 (5 bases). The germline CDR1 and CDR2 sequences are MNHEY and SVGAGI. The CDR3 is made up of 14 amino acids. The CDR3 bases are TGTGCCAGCAGTTACGTCGGGAACACCGGTACGCTGTATTTT. It yields the protein CASSYVGNTGTLYF.

This rearrangement joins TRBV12-3 or TRBV12-4 to TRBJ2-1, with TRBD2 identical over 7 bases. Germline trimming cut 6 bases from V and 4 bases from J; bases unmatched to any gene: 12. The CDR3 has 16 residues. The DNA for the CDR3 is TGTGCCAGCAGCTGGGGGGGGACCTTGTCTTACAATGAGCAGTTCTTC. Its protein product is CASSWGGTLSYNEQFF.

This chain connects TRBV6-1 to TRBJ2-1; the match to TRBD2 covers 7 bases. The last part of the DNA fits TRBJ2-7 better; the J call may be wrong. From germline, CDR1 is MNHNS and CDR2 SASEGT. This CDR3 spans 14 amino acids. In DNA, the CDR3 is TGTGCCAGCAGCCGGGAGGCTACCTCCTACGAGCAGTACTTC. Translated: CASSREATSYEQYF.

There are many counts of this clonotype. The CDR3, as DNA: TGCGCCAGCAGCTTGGAGTGGGGGGCGCGGGTTGACGAGCAGTACTTC. As protein: CASSLEWGARVDEQYF. This chain connects TRBV5-1 to TRBJ2-1; D possibly uses TRBD1 or TRBD2 (6 bases each). TRBJ2-7 explains the end of the DNA better; the J call may be wrong. Germline V gene sequence: CDR1 SGHRS, CDR2 YFSETQ. This CDR3 is 16 amino acids long.

V gene TRBV6-1 combines with J gene TRBJ2-3, with TRBD1 matching over 10 bases. CDR1 and CDR2 (germline): MNHNS, SASEGT. The V and J ends lost 6 bases and 4 bases, in that order; junction bases with no gene match: 4. The length of the CDR3 is 14 residues. This CDR3 is CASSRTGGSDTQYF. The CDR3 DNA follows: TGTGCCAGCAGCCGGACAGGGGGATCAGATACGCAGTATTTT.

Points on this clonotype: This may arise from a read error, as a much more abundant clone is one base away. V usage is TRBV27 and J usage is TRBJ2-1; unclear D gene. Per germline, CDR1 MNHEY and CDR2 SMNVEV (reference sequence). The ends were cut back, 5 bases at V and 13 bases at J, with 18 bases in the middle. This CDR3 contains 13 residues. As DNA, the CDR3 is TGTGCCAGCAGTCTACGGTTACTTGACGTTCAGTTCTTC. It encodes CASSLRLLDVQFF.

As regards this clonotype: At one of its ends the junction is not consistent with the germline gene, which may arise from a read error. CDR3 DNA sequence: TGTGCGGGCAGCGGGGGCCGGGCCCAAAAGACCCAGTACTTC. Translated, it gives CAGSGGRAQKTQYF. The J gene is TRBJ2-5, the V gene TRBV28; 8 bases agree with TRBD2. The CDR3 loop spans 14 amino acids. The V gene's germline CDR1 is MDHEN and CDR2 SYDVKM.

This clonotype was counted many times. The V call is TRBV5-1, the J call TRBJ2-1; D call uncertain. This CDR3 comprises 15 residues. Germline-derived CDR1 and CDR2 are SGHRS and YFSETQ. V was shortened by 2 bases and J by 1 base, with 10 bases between the two germline ends. The CDR3 bases are TGCGCCAGCAGCTTTGAGTCCGTATCCTACAATGAGCAGTTCTTC. It specifies CASSFESVSYNEQFF.

This clonotype was found many times. The rearrangement links TRBV6-5 to TRBJ1-1; 9 bases align to TRBD1. Losses at the gene ends were 5 bases for V and 11 bases for J; bases not matched to a gene: 18. Germline CDR1 reads MNHEY; CDR2 reads SVGAGI. The CDR3 has 16 amino acids. The CDR3 DNA is TGTGCCAGCAGTCGACGCCGGGACAGGGTTCTTCAATCGGCTTTCTTT. This sequence encodes CASSRRRDRVLQSAFF.

As concerns this clonotype: One end of the junction is discordant with germline, which a read error may explain. The chain has TRBV28 and TRBJ1-1; D gene ambiguous. The CDR3 contains 15 residues. CDR1 MDHEN and CDR2 SYDVKM come from the germline V gene. The CDR3, as DNA: TGTGCCAGCAAACTCAATGGGCCGCTGAACACTGAAGCTACCTTC. It translates to CASKLNGPLNTEATF.

Details on this clonotype: At one end, the junction sequence differs from germline, possibly due to a read error. The CDR3 sequence is CASRLAGVGDIQYF. The CDR3 coding sequence is TGTGCCAGCAGATTAGCGGGAGTGGGAGACATTCAGTATTTC. The gene calls are TRBV6-5 and TRBJ2-3, with 9 bases identical to TRBD2. Germline assignment: CDR1 MNHEY and CDR2 SVGAGI. CDR3 length equals 14 residues.